This T cell receptor beta chain is drawn from a study of molecular identifiers for immune sequencing clone quantification (dated by TCRdb to 2017 to 2018). Notes on the research overall: For a replicate experiment, the RNA from either approximately 20,000 or 98,000 naive CD8 T cells was divided into five aliquots, and four of those aliquots went on to sequencing. This methods study used CD8 T cells to benchmark TCR RNA copy counting and molecular-identifier clustering-based TCR repertoire sequencing (MIDCIRS).

Libraries were prepared through PCR. TCRdb names Illumina HiSeq 4000 as the instrument used. Bulk TCR libraries were made following a previously described method, with the TCR primers given in Table S5. Total RNA was purified with the Qiagen AllPrep DNA/RNA kit. Before analysis, reads from multiple sequencing runs of one library were combined. The published analysis was carried out like this. Reads were retained only if the reads had an exact TCR constant sequence, and the retained reads were trimmed to 150 nt and grouped according to their 12-nt molecular barcodes. Reads within each barcode group were sub-clustered using a 15% Levenshtein threshold, and quality-weighted consensus sequences were constructed for each RNA molecule. Non-functional sequences were excluded, and lower-count sequences lying one edit away from another sequence were also excluded. On the basis of fitting two negative binomial distributions, barcode sub-clusters with fewer than 20% of the maximum read count were discarded. The public reads were quality trimmed at Q25 with fastp and then assembled into clones with MiXCR by TCRdb, keeping productive beta chains. Rows matching on CDR3 protein sequence are summarized as one entry with the most common DNA and genes. The V and J calls shown here were made by TCRdb, not taken from the authors' results. This sample comprises some 35,000 distinct CDR3 sequences, 19% of them detected only once. About 1.1% of the sample is taken by the ten largest.

With respect to this clonotype: Its recognized antigen is unknown. This clone may be a read error of a much larger clone one base away.

The study at large found these results: Clones above 20 RNA copies held over 99% of molecules in CMV-specific effector cells but under 1% in naive cells. A single cell's worth of spiked-in Jurkat TCR RNA was reported detectable even among 850,000 to 1,000,000 naive CD8 T cells. Around 2.8 recovered TCR RNA copies per cell were obtained by modeling, versus approximately 10 by digital PCR, implying a capture efficiency of around 28%. When barcode sub-clustering was omitted, TCR diversity was inflated by chimeric consensus sequences, with chimeras reaching as high as 47%. Identical TCR molecules sharing a barcode could cause highly expanded clone sizes to be underestimated. Spiked-in Jurkat TCR RNA (about ten copies' worth), which is not part of the donor repertoire, was contained in the naive libraries.

According to the germline V gene (reference sequence), CDR1 reads LNHDA and CDR2 reads SQIVND. From its cysteine to its phenylalanine, the CDR3 spans 13 amino acids. Kept here is only the CDR3 DNA, which spans 39 bases and is read in frame from base 1. Libraries of naive CD8 T cells were generated from roughly 21,000 to 960,000 sorted cells, with 10%, 30% or 50% of the purified RNA used. Naive CD8 T cells, defined as CD8+CD4-CCR7+CD45RA+, were FACS-sorted into RLT Plus buffer on a BD FACSAria II. Detection sensitivity was tested by spiking Jurkat RNA equal to around 11 TCR copies' worth into samples containing about 18,000-1,000,000 naive CD8 T cells. CD8 T cells were enriched using RosetteSep CD8+ T Cell Enrichment Cocktail and Ficoll-Paque, and the enriched cells then underwent ACK red cell lysis.

The sequenced material came from naive CD8+ T cells from blood, with Jurkat cell RNA spiked in. What the cell subset or site label conveys for this sample: FACS-sorted CD8+CD4-CCR7+CD45RA+ naive T cells. The V gene is TRBV19 and the J gene is TRBJ2-1; 10 nucleotides in the junction match TRBD2. This clonotype was sampled from a human donor in good health. Some libraries in this study had Jurkat cell RNA spiked in. This receptor has the CDR3 CAGSSGGWNEQFF. At the DNA level, the sequence is TGTGCCGGTAGTAGCGGGGGGTGGAATGAGCAGTTCTTC. The CDR3 plus the reference TRBV19 and TRBJ2-1 genes for the other parts give the full variable domain: DGGITQSPKYLFRKEGQNVTLSCEQNLNHDAMYWYRQDPGQGLRLIYYSQIVNDFQKGDIAEGYSVSREKKESFPLTVTSAQKNPTAFYLCAGSSGGWNEQFFGPGTRLTVL.